The rows below give T cell receptor beta chains drawn from one sample of a study of blood T cells in healthy people across ages. Via MiXCR, TCRdb re-called the 5' RACE reads, giving one row per CDR3 protein. This sample has 800,000 or so distinct CDR3 sequences, with roughly 25% found just once. This same sample was also taken into another study, of T cells of mothers and their children.

The specimen sequenced was blood. The receptors derive from a boy aged 10-17 years in good health. CDR3s include the opening cysteine and the closing phenylalanine or tryptophan. The D gene is left open where the match is weak. The listing skips clone size in some rows; elsewhere it reads once, few, many or a size class.

J	V	size	D	CDR3	DNA
TRBJ2-5	TRBV5-5	.	TRBD1	CAREITGTEQETQYF	TGTGCCAGAGAAATCACCGGGACAGAGCAAGAGACCCAGTACTTC
TRBJ2-3	TRBV20-1	once	TRBD2	CSAPGLAGRYTQYF	TGCAGTGCTCCTGGACTAGCGGGGCGATATACGCAGTATTTT
TRBJ2-3	TRBV9	few	TRBD2	CASSDGLAGSIDTQYF	TGTGCCAGCAGCGACGGACTAGCGGGTAGTATAGATACGCAGTATTTT
TRBJ1-4	TRBV7-9	.	.	CASSLGQAYEKLFF	TGTGCCAGCAGCTTGGGTCAAGCCTACGAAAAACTGTTTTTT
TRBJ1-3	TRBV19	.	.	CAADSGNTIYF	TGTGCCGCCGACTCTGGAAACACCATATATTTT
TRBJ2-7	TRBV12-5	.	.	CASGSQAYEQYF	TGTGCTAGTGGTTCGCAGGCCTACGAGCAGTACTTC
TRBJ1-2	TRBV6-5	.	.	CASTKARRANYGYTF	TGTGCCAGCACTAAGGCAAGGAGAGCTAACTATGGCTACACCTTC
TRBJ2-7	TRBV27	.	TRBD2	CASRALGEGSYEQYF	TGTGCCAGCAGGGCTTTGGGGGAGGGCTCCTACGAGCAGTACTTC
TRBJ2-5	TRBV20-1	.	.	CSVGGEVETQYF	TGCAGTGTCGGAGGGGAGGTCGAGACCCAGTACTTC
TRBJ2-5	TRBV2	few	.	CASSEAMLTQETQYF	TGTGCCAGCAGTGAAGCCATGCTTACCCAAGAGACCCAGTACTTC
TRBJ1-2	TRBV29-1	few	.	CSAGGYTF	TGCAGCGCCGGCGGCTACACCTTC
TRBJ2-5	TRBV5-6	.	TRBD1	CASSPRQGWMETQYF	TGTGCCAGCAGCCCACGACAGGGGTGGATGGAGACCCAGTACTTC
TRBJ1-3	TRBV18	.	.	CASSPRRDGSSGNTIYF	TGTGCCAGCTCACCACGAAGAGACGGCTCCTCTGGAAACACCATATATTTT
TRBJ1-2	TRBV6-1	.	.	CASSKGQTITMGYTF	TGTGCCAGCAGTAAGGGGCAGACTATAACTATGGGCTACACCTTC
TRBJ2-7	TRBV3-1	few	.	CASSHQGNEQYF	TGTGCCAGCAGCCACCAGGGGAACGAGCAGTACTTC
TRBJ2-1	TRBV3-1	.	TRBD2	CASSQELLAGAGEQFF	TGTGCCAGCAGCCAAGAATTACTAGCGGGAGCGGGTGAGCAGTTCTTC
TRBJ1-2	TRBV12-3/TRBV12-4	.	TRBD1	CASRGQGQSYGYTF	TGTGCCAGCAGGGGTCAGGGACAGAGCTATGGCTACACCTTC
TRBJ2-3	TRBV2	few	TRBD2	CASSGLAGVGDTQYF	TGTGCCAGCAGTGGACTAGCGGGGGTTGGAGATACGCAGTATTTT
TRBJ1-5	TRBV27	few	.	CASSSTTNQPQHF	TGTGCCAGCAGTTCGACTACGAATCAGCCCCAGCATTTT
TRBJ2-5	TRBV28	.	.	CASSFGFETQYF	TGTGCCAGCAGTTTTGGGTTCGAGACCCAGTACTTC
TRBJ2-7	TRBV12-3/TRBV12-4	.	TRBD2	CASSESGTYEQYF	TGTGCCAGCAGTGAAAGCGGGACCTACGAGCAGTACTTC
TRBJ2-3	TRBV12-5	many	.	CASGNGQFPSTDTQYF	TGTGCTAGTGGCAACGGACAGTTCCCTAGCACAGATACGCAGTATTTT